One and the same sample provided the 26 T cell receptor beta chains below, sequenced in a study of human T cells and chemical hapten exposure. The time point was: patch test 1, 2 weeks after DPC sensitization. The treatment denotes: therapeutic diphenylcyclopropenone sensitization with weekly scalp DPC. TCRdb redid the calling of the RACE reads with MiXCR, one entry per CDR3 protein. The table lists roughly 80,000 distinct CDR3 sequences, about 10% of them singletons. The specimen comprised whole blood, sampled in connection with sensitization to the hapten diphenylcyclopropenone (DPC). Source of these receptors: a woman in her fifties or sixties with alopecia areata. Some clones in this sample may be carry-over from other donors' samples.

This clonotype was seen at least ten times. The CDR3 sequence is CASSSGGQSNTEAFF. In DNA, the CDR3 is TGTGCCAGCAGTTCTGGGGGGCAGTCGAACACTGAAGCTTTCTTT. This chain links TRBV6-5 with TRBJ1-1, with D maybe TRBD1 (6 bases). This CDR3 has 15 amino acids. V dropped 4 bases and J dropped 1 base, with 13 bases sitting between them. Germline assignment: CDR1 MNHEY and CDR2 SVGAGI.

In this sample, this clonotype turned up many times. The rearrangement joins TRBV21-1 to TRBJ2-7; no DNA check was done on the table's D call, TRBD1. TRBV21-1 is classified as a pseudogene. CDR3 length equals 15 residues. The CDR3 DNA reads as TGTGCCAGCAGCATTTTATTCGGGGCAGGGGACGAGCAGTACTTC. Protein sequence: CASSILFGAGDEQYF.

The chain joins TRBV28 to TRBJ2-3; D is unresolved. Deletions cut 6 bases from V and 11 bases from J, with 15 bases between. CDR1 is MDHEN and CDR2 is SYDVKM in the germline V gene. CDR3 length: 12 residues. CDR3 sequence (DNA): TGTGCCAGCAGCCCGGCCCTGGTAAGGCAGTATTTT. Translated, it gives CASSPALVRQYF.

This clonotype showed up many times. The chain couples TRBV29-1 to TRBJ2-2; D assignment may be TRBD1 or TRBD2 (5 bases each). This CDR3 is built from 13 residues. CDR1 is SQVTM, CDR2 ANQGSEA, per germline. The V end lost 5 bases, the J end lost 4 bases, and 11 bases lay between the germline ends. The CDR3 reads CSVRGASTGELFF. The DNA of the CDR3 is TGCAGCGTTCGAGGGGCGAGCACCGGGGAGCTGTTTTTT.

The CDR3 nucleotides are TGCGCCAGCAGCCTACAGGGGGCTACAGATACGCAGTATTTT. Translated, it gives CASSLQGATDTQYF. The genes are TRBV5-1 and TRBJ2-3; the match to TRBD1 covers 9 bases. Trimming took 4 bases from V and 3 from J; bases not matched to a gene: 3. This CDR3 region has 14 residues. Germline assignment: CDR1 SGHRS and CDR2 YFSETQ.

This sequence joins TRBV11-3 and TRBJ2-3; tentatively, D is TRBD2 (5 bases). This CDR3 has 14 amino acids. The V gene's germline CDR1 is SGHNT and CDR2 YENEEA. The V end was cut by 5 bases, the J end by 5 bases, with 14 bases between. This chain's CDR3 is CASSPRISGDTQYF. The CDR3 DNA is TGTGCCAGCAGCCCCCGAATCAGCGGAGATACGCAGTATTTT.

J is TRBJ1-1 and V is TRBV27; no reliable D call. The CDR3 has 13 amino acids. Per germline, CDR1 MNHEY and CDR2 SMNVEV (reference sequence). Trimming removed 5 bases at V and 2 bases at J, with 9 bases between. This CDR3 is CASSPRINTEAFF. CDR3 nucleotides: TGTGCCAGCAGTCCTCGAATCAACACTGAAGCTTTCTTT.

The chain carries TRBV10-2 and TRBJ2-7; 9 bases are shared with TRBD1. V shed 6 bases and J 5 bases; nucleotides not matched to a gene: 11. Germline assignment: CDR1 WSHSY and CDR2 SAAADI. This CDR3 has 15 residues. The CDR3 here is CASREPGTGYHEQYF. In nucleotides, the CDR3 is TGCGCCAGCAGAGAACCCGGGACAGGGTATCACGAGCAGTACTTC.

This clonotype was seen ten or more times. The genes are TRBV6-2 or TRBV6-3 and TRBJ1-5; D call uncertain. Germline V lookup: CDR1 MNHEY, CDR2 SVGEGT. This CDR3 spans 13 amino acids. Trimming cost V 2 bases and J 9 bases, with 11 bases left between them. The CDR3 is CASSYDAHRPQHF. The CDR3 bases are TGTGCCAGCAGTTACGACGCTCACCGGCCCCAGCATTTT.

The table lists this clonotype with many counts. The chain has TRBV30 and TRBJ1-5; D is unclear. Germline lookup yields CDR1 GTSNPN and CDR2 SVGIG (reference sequence). Deletions cut 1 base from V and 5 bases from J, with 12 bases between. The CDR3 is made up of 14 amino acids. The CDR3 DNA reads as TGTGCCTGGAGTGAATTGAACCCAGATCAGCCCCAGCATTTT. Its protein is CAWSELNPDQPQHF.

This clonotype was seen at least ten times. The CDR3: CSVSTLTGLVDEQFF. Written as DNA, the CDR3 is TGCAGCGTTTCCACTTTGACAGGGTTGGTCGATGAGCAGTTCTTC. The chain combines TRBV29-1 with TRBJ2-1, with 7 bases that match TRBD1. The CDR3 has 15 residues. Germline assignment: CDR1 SQVTM and CDR2 ANQGSEA. J was trimmed by 8 bases and V by 5 bases; bases with no gene match: 15.

This clonotype was counted a few times. This chain joins TRBV29-1 and TRBJ2-7; 7 nucleotides line up with TRBD2. Trimming at V came to 6 bases and at J to 7 bases, leaving 6 bases not matched to a gene. This CDR3 comprises 11 residues. The germline V gene encodes CDR1 SQVTM and CDR2 ANQGSEA. This CDR3 is CSVGGYKEQYF. DNA of the CDR3: TGCAGCGTGGGGGGGTATAAGGAGCAGTACTTC.

This clonotype was seen a handful of times. The genes are TRBV12-3 or TRBV12-4 and TRBJ2-5, with D maybe TRBD1 (8 bases). V shed 2 bases and J shed 4 bases, with 11 bases lying between them. This CDR3 has 14 amino acids. As DNA, the CDR3 is TGTGCCAGCAGTTTATACAGGGGGGGAGAGACCCAGTACTTC. This encodes CASSLYRGGETQYF.

V usage is TRBV9 and J usage is TRBJ1-3, with D unresolved. Germline V gives CDR1 SGDLS, CDR2 YYNGEE. V lost 4 bases, J lost 0 bases, and 8 bases lay in between. This CDR3 is built from 14 residues. The CDR3 protein is CASSSRGSGNTIYF. The CDR3 coding sequence is TGTGCCAGCAGCTCCCGGGGCTCTGGAAACACCATATATTTT.

This clonotype has only a few counts. The chain employs TRBV4-1 and TRBJ1-1; no clear D. Trimming stripped 1 base from V and 7 bases from J, with 7 bases between. The CDR3 totals 12 residues. CDR1 MGHRA and CDR2 YSYEKL come from the germline V gene. The CDR3 nucleotides read TGCGCCAGCAGCCAAGTTGGGGTTGAAGCTTTCTTT. Protein product: CASSQVGVEAFF.

The chain carries TRBV3-1 and TRBJ2-7; perhaps TRBD1 as D (5 bases). The CDR3 spans 16 residues. The germline gives CDR1 LGHDT, CDR2 YNNKEL (reference sequence). The V end was cut by 0 bases, the J end by 9 bases, with 21 bases between. CDR3 sequence (DNA): TGTGCCAGCAGCCAAGATCTTTACGACAGCGAAGGCGGGCAGTACTTC. As protein: CASSQDLYDSEGGQYF.

The CDR3 protein is CASSALGKETQYF. CDR3 nucleotides: TGTGCCAGCAGCGCCCTGGGCAAAGAGACCCAGTACTTC. J is TRBJ2-5 and V is TRBV9; the D is unclear. Germline V gene lookup returns CDR1 SGDLS and CDR2 YYNGEE. V was trimmed by 3 bases and J by 3 bases, leaving 9 bases between them. CDR3 length: 13 residues.

A few counts support this clonotype. The chain recombines TRBV30 with TRBJ1-5; unclear D gene. This CDR3 comprises 13 residues. V lost 1 base, J lost 3 bases, and 7 bases lay in between. The germline V gene has CDR1 GTSNPN and CDR2 SVGIG (reference sequence). Here the CDR3 reads CAWSGQNNQPQHF. DNA for the CDR3: TGTGCCTGGAGTGGGCAAAACAATCAGCCCCAGCATTTT.

The chain employs TRBV11-2 and TRBJ2-1; 10 bases are a match to TRBD2. The CDR3 is 16 residues long. Germline CDR1 and CDR2: SGHAT and FQNNGV. J gave up 6 bases and V 5 bases, and 10 bases lay outside the gene matches. CDR3 coding DNA: TGTGCCAGCAGCAAATCTAGCGGGAGAACGACCAATGAGCAGTTCTTC. Its protein is CASSKSSGRTTNEQFF.

The chain employs TRBV5-1 and TRBJ2-7; TRBD1 agrees at 7 bases. The V and J ends lost 0 bases and 10 bases, in that order; junction bases with no gene match: 1. The CDR3 is made up of 11 amino acids. CDR1 and CDR2 from the germline V gene are SGHRS and YFSETQ. The CDR3 region has the DNA TGCGCCAGCAGCTTGGGACAGGGTCAGTACTTC. This codes for CASSLGQGQYF.

The sample holds many counts of this clonotype. V and J are TRBV30 and TRBJ1-1; D not certain. V was pared by 4 bases and J by 0 bases, with 18 bases between. This CDR3 spans 16 amino acids. The V gene's germline CDR1 is GTSNPN and CDR2 SVGIG (reference sequence). CDR3 loop: CAWTNPRGELNTEAFF. The DNA for the CDR3 is TGTGCCTGGACCAACCCTCGAGGTGAGCTGAACACTGAAGCTTTCTTT.

This clonotype was observed a few times. The rearrangement links TRBV5-1 to TRBJ2-3; possible D gene TRBD2, 5 bases. The CDR3 length is 14 residues. CDR1 and CDR2 from the germline V gene are SGHRS and YFSETQ. V lost 6 bases and J 6 bases, leaving 17 bases between the germline ends. The CDR3 sequence is CASTKEGLEDTQYF. The DNA for the CDR3 is TGCGCCAGCACAAAAGAAGGACTCGAGGATACGCAGTATTTT.

About this clonotype: A much bigger clone sits one base away, suggesting this may be a read error. V usage is TRBV18 and J usage is TRBJ2-2, with D possibly being TRBD1 (5 bases). The CDR3 extends over 15 amino acids. V shed 4 bases and J shed 0 bases, with 9 bases lying between them. The V gene's germline CDR1 is KGHSH and CDR2 LQKENI. The CDR3 nucleotides read TGTGCCAGCTCACTGAGACAGTCGAACACCGGGGAGCTGTTTTTT. Translation gives CASSLRQSNTGELFF.

The chain has TRBV20-1 and TRBJ1-1; D remains ambiguous. The CDR3 loop spans 14 amino acids. V was cut by 4 bases and J by 1 base, with 13 bases left in between. Germline CDR1 reads DFQATT; CDR2 reads SNEGSKA (reference sequence). CDR3 nucleotides: TGCAGTGCTATAGAGCCACGGACGAACACTGAAGCTTTCTTT. Translated, it gives CSAIEPRTNTEAFF.

The genes are TRBV7-6 and TRBJ1-2; 9 nucleotides agree with TRBD1. Germline lookup yields CDR1 SGHVS and CDR2 FNYEAQ. J gave up 3 bases and V 2 bases, and 16 bases lay outside the gene matches. This CDR3 has 19 residues. CDR3 nucleotide sequence: TGTGCCAGCAGCTTAAGACCTTCCCGGGACAGGGAAATTTACTATGGCTACACCTTC. Translating it yields CASSLRPSRDREIYYGYTF.

This clonotype has only a few counts. The chain is built from TRBV20-1 and TRBJ2-1; TRBD2 aligns across 10 bases. This CDR3 spans 15 amino acids. V shed 6 bases and J 0 bases; nucleotides not matched to a gene: 5. Germline values: CDR1 DFQATT, CDR2 SNEGSKA (reference sequence). The CDR3 spells CSADSGGSSYNEQFF. CDR3 bases: TGCAGTGCAGATAGCGGGGGGAGCTCCTACAATGAGCAGTTCTTC.